Below, one TCR beta chain is given with its context. Terminally differentiated effector memory CD45RA+ cells were excluded by CCR7 positive selection of CD45RO-negative cells. CDR3 length: 18 amino acids. V shed 1 base and J 2 bases; nucleotides not matched to a gene: 9. Per germline, CDR1 MDHEN and CDR2 SYDVKM. This entry is derived from a study of shared clonotypes between healthy human individuals. The protocol was immunoSEQ multiplex PCR, while the TCRdb copy is restricted to in-frame clones and leaves out a portion. This table holds under 850,000 clones, 90% to 95% found once. The TCR was taken from a man aged 25-45 years in good health. The sample consisted of naive CD8+ T cells sorted from blood. The chain is built from TRBV28 and TRBJ2-2; 8 bases map to TRBD1. The CDR3 loop reads CASSLYAGGPINTGELFF. The CDR3 nucleotides are TGTGCCAGCAGTTTATACGCAGGGGGCCCCATAAACACCGGGGAGCTGTTTTTT. Together with reference TRBV28 and TRBJ2-2, the CDR3 gives the full variable domain: DVKVTQSSRYLVKRTGEKVFLECVQDMDHENMFWYRQDPGLGLRLIYFSYDVKMKEKGDIPEGYSVSREKKERFSLILESASTNQTSMYLCASSLYAGGPINTGELFFGEGSRLTVL.